A single sample is the source of the 19 T cell receptor beta chains below, sequenced in a study of T cell repertoires in cytomegalovirus infection. These TCRs are of unknown antigen specificity. TCRdb recomputed calls from the reads with MiXCR, one row per CDR3 protein. The sample contains under 500,000 distinct CDR3 sequences, about 44% of which appear only once. The sequenced sample was cultured PBMCs, obtained from culture after CMV antigen stimulation. The receptor set was obtained from a human donor in good health (CMV status not recorded). Some clones in this sample may be carry-over from other donors' samples.

This clonotype has just a few counts. The chain recombines TRBV6-5 with TRBJ2-7, with TRBD1 as a possible D gene (5 bases). CDR1 and CDR2 from the germline V gene are MNHEY and SVGAGI. V was cut by 6 bases and J by 2 bases, with 11 bases left in between. This CDR3 is 13 amino acids long. As DNA, the CDR3 is TGTGCCAGCAGCCCCGACAGCCCCTACGAGCAGTACTTC. This sequence encodes CASSPDSPYEQYF.

The chain employs TRBV12-3 or TRBV12-4 and TRBJ1-5; D uncertain. V shed 1 base and J shed 11 bases, with 15 bases lying between them. The CDR3 spans 14 residues. In nucleotides, the CDR3 is TGTGCCAGCAGTTTAGGCAGGCCAGATCGGTCCCAGCATTTT. It codes for CASSLGRPDRSQHF.

J is TRBJ2-7 and V is TRBV6-8; D is perhaps TRBD1 (7 bases). The V gene lost 8 bases and the J gene lost 6 bases, with 17 bases spanning the gap. Germline V gene lookup returns CDR1 MNHGY and CDR2 SAAAGT. CDR3 length: 13 residues. The DNA of the CDR3 is TGTGCCAGCCGCGGGGTGGCAGGGGGCGAGCAGTACTTC. Protein sequence: CASRGVAGGEQYF.

This clonotype was detected a few times. This rearrangement joins TRBV27 to TRBJ1-1, with a possible D match to TRBD1 (5 bases). Trimming cost V 3 bases and J 7 bases, with 12 bases left between them. The V gene's germline CDR1 is MNHEY and CDR2 SMNVEV (reference sequence). This CDR3 has 13 amino acids. The CDR3 protein is CASSFGRGGEAFF. The CDR3 region has the DNA TGTGCCAGCAGTTTCGGACGGGGGGGTGAAGCTTTCTTT.

The chain combines TRBV5-5 with TRBJ2-3, with TRBD1 matching over 8 bases. The CDR3 loop spans 17 amino acids. Germline CDR1 is SGHKS and CDR2 is YYEKEE (reference sequence). Germline trimming cut 3 bases from V and 6 bases from J; bases unmatched to any gene: 15. The CDR3 loop is CASSSFGGRGRSDTQYF. The CDR3 bases are TGTGCCAGCAGCTCATTCGGGGGCAGGGGGCGCTCCGATACGCAGTATTTT.

The V call is TRBV10-2, the J call TRBJ2-7; 10 bases map to TRBD1. V dropped 8 bases and J dropped 5; count of bases not matched to a gene: 9. Germline lookup yields CDR1 WSHSY and CDR2 SAAADI. The CDR3 consists of 14 residues. The CDR3 here is CASSPGTGDDEQYF. The CDR3 bases are TGCGCCAGCTCACCCGGGACAGGGGATGACGAGCAGTACTTC.

The rearrangement joins TRBV12-3 or TRBV12-4 to TRBJ2-7; 7 nucleotides agree with TRBD2. CDR3 length: 12 amino acids. The J segment lost 5 bases and the V segment lost 3 bases, leaving 1 base of the junction unmatched. The chain's CDR3 is CASSFGRNEQYF. DNA of the CDR3: TGTGCCAGCAGTTTCGGGAGGAACGAGCAGTACTTC.

The chain couples TRBV19 to TRBJ1-5, with 10 bases that match TRBD1. Germline CDR1 and CDR2: LNHDA and SQIVND (reference sequence). After removal of 7 bases from V and 1 base from J, the junction contained 10 bases not matched to a gene. This CDR3 is 17 amino acids long. The CDR3 DNA is TGTGCCAGTAACGGGGGACAGGGGTTCAGGAGCAATCAGCCCCAGCATTTT. Its protein product is CASNGGQGFRSNQPQHF.

V and J are TRBV11-2 and TRBJ2-1; 16 bases are a match to TRBD2. The CDR3 consists of 18 residues. CDR1 is SGHAT, CDR2 FQNNGV, per germline. Trimming took 4 bases from V and 1 from J; bases not matched to a gene: 4. CDR3 amino acids: CASSSGLAGGRSYNEQFF. The CDR3 DNA sequence: TGTGCCAGCAGCTCGGGACTAGCGGGGGGGCGGTCCTACAATGAGCAGTTCTTC.

At least ten counts were recorded for this clonotype. The chain combines TRBV7-9 with TRBJ2-7, with unresolved D. V lost 5 bases to trimming and J lost 0 bases, with 14 bases between them. This CDR3 contains 15 residues. Germline CDR1 reads SEHNR; CDR2 reads FQNEAQ (reference sequence). The chain's CDR3 is CASSGASRGSYEQYF. The CDR3 DNA sequence: TGTGCCAGCAGCGGTGCGTCCCGTGGCTCCTACGAGCAGTACTTC.

This clonotype was recorded once. The rearrangement links TRBV7-8 to TRBJ2-2; D is uncertain. The CDR3 spans 14 residues. The germline V gene has CDR1 SGHVS and CDR2 FQNEAQ. V was clipped by 0 bases and J by 6 bases, with 8 bases between them. The DNA for the CDR3 is TGTGCCAGCAGCTTAGCGAGTATAGCCGGGGAGCTGTTTTTT. It encodes CASSLASIAGELFF.

In its sample, this clonotype was seen a few times. The genes are TRBV7-8 and TRBJ2-7; 13 bases are shared with TRBD2. This CDR3 region has 16 residues. Germline V lookup: CDR1 SGHVS, CDR2 FQNEAQ. After removal of 2 bases from V and 4 bases from J, the junction contained 5 bases not matched to a gene. CDR3 amino acids: CASSLKGLAGVYEQYF. In DNA, the CDR3 is TGTGCCAGCAGCTTAAAAGGACTAGCGGGGGTGTACGAGCAGTACTTC.

The genes are TRBV5-4 and TRBJ2-5; 8 bases line up with TRBD2. Germline V gene data show CDR1 as SGHNT and CDR2 as YYREEE (reference sequence). CDR3 length: 15 amino acids. The ends lost 0 bases at V and 5 bases at J; junction bases unmatched: 6. CDR3 nucleotides: TGTGCCAGCAGCTTGGCCAGCGGGGGACCGGAGACCCAGTACTTC. The encoded protein is CASSLASGGPETQYF. The variable domain in full, with the rest retrieved from reference TRBV5-4 and TRBJ2-5, is ETGVTQSPTHLIKTRGQQVTLRCSSQSGHNTVSWYQQALGQGPQFIFQYYREEENGRGNFPPRFSGLQFPNYSSELNVNALELDDSALYLCASSLASGGPETQYFGPGTRLLVL.

The chain employs TRBV4-1 and TRBJ1-1, with D tentatively TRBD1 (5 bases). CDR3 length: 15 residues. The V gene lost 4 bases and the J gene lost 0 bases, with 12 bases spanning the gap. Germline-derived CDR1 and CDR2 are MGHRA and YSYEKL. CDR3: CASSREPGVNTEAFF. The CDR3 DNA reads as TGCGCCAGCAGCCGCGAACCGGGGGTGAACACTGAAGCTTTCTTT.

This clonotype has at least ten counts. V gene TRBV7-2 combines with J gene TRBJ1-2, with no clear D. The CDR3 has 12 amino acids. V shed 2 bases and J shed 7 bases, with 8 bases lying between them. From germline, CDR1 is SGHTA and CDR2 FQGNSA. CDR3 bases: TGTGCCAGCAGCTTAAGTGGAGGTGGCTACACCTTC. Its translation is CASSLSGGGYTF. Supplemented by reference TRBV7-2 and TRBJ1-2, the full variable domain reads GAGVSQSPSNKVTEKGKDVELRCDPISGHTALYWYRQSLGQGLEFLIYFQGNSAPDKSGLPSDRFSAERTGGSVSTLTIQRTQQEDSAVYLCASSLSGGGYTFGSGTRLTVV.

This rearrangement joins TRBV6-5 to TRBJ2-7; the D is unclear. The CDR3 contains 15 residues. V lost 4 bases to trimming and J lost 2 bases, with 15 bases between them. Germline assignment: CDR1 MNHEY and CDR2 SVGAGI. The CDR3 protein is CASSSHSLRPYEQYF. CDR3 DNA sequence: TGTGCCAGCAGTTCGCACTCCTTAAGACCCTACGAGCAGTACTTC.

V usage is TRBV6-2 or TRBV6-3 and J usage is TRBJ2-2, with 7 bases that match TRBD2. Trimming at V came to 11 bases and at J to 4 bases, leaving 13 bases not matched to a gene. Germline V lookup: CDR1 MNHEY, CDR2 SVGEGT. The length of the CDR3 is 15 residues. The CDR3 DNA reads as TGTGCCGCCAGCGACTGGGAGGGCGTCACCGGGGAGCTGTTTTTT. It specifies CAASDWEGVTGELFF.

The CDR3 spells CASSHIMAGANVLTF. CDR3 nucleotides: TGTGCCAGCAGCCATATAATGGCCGGGGCCAACGTCCTGACTTTC. The rearrangement links TRBV14 to TRBJ2-6; D gene uncertain. Deletions cut 3 bases from V and 4 bases from J, with 10 bases between. Germline CDR1 SGHDN, CDR2 FVKESK. CDR3 length: 15 amino acids.

This clonotype was counted at least ten times. V usage is TRBV7-2 and J usage is TRBJ2-3; 13 bases are a match to TRBD2. V lost 5 bases to trimming and J lost 2 bases; unmatched junction nucleotides: 10. The CDR3 extends over 18 amino acids. From germline, CDR1 is SGHTA and CDR2 FQGNSA. The CDR3 region has the DNA TGTGCCAGCAGCCGAGGACTAGCGGGGGCCCCTGACACAGATACGCAGTATTTT. This sequence encodes CASSRGLAGAPDTDTQYF.